The 30 T cell receptor beta chains listed next were all sequenced from one sample in a study of cytomegalovirus exposure and HLA in healthy donors. PCR primers comprised 60 Vbeta and 13 Jbeta primers. Assay used: immunoSEQ multiplex PCR; TCRdb lists only in-frame clones, some missing. Among some 120,000 clones listed, about two thirds were seen once. The sample taken for sequencing was PBMCs. The receptors shown here come from a woman between 35 and 50 years old in good health and CMV-seropositive.

This clone appeared once. J is TRBJ2-7 and V is TRBV7-2; weak D call: TRBD1 (5 bases). V lost 3 bases to trimming and J lost 6 bases, with 9 bases between them. The CDR3 spans 12 residues. In germline, CDR1 is SGHTA, CDR2 FQGNSA. The CDR3 here is CASSFTQGEQYF. In DNA form, the CDR3 reads TGTGCCAGCAGCTTTACCCAGGGCGAGCAGTACTTC.

The chain carries TRBV6-6 and TRBJ1-1; D remains unclear. Germline lookup yields CDR1 MNHNY and CDR2 SVGAGI (reference sequence). Deletions cut 2 bases from V and 4 bases from J, with 14 bases between. The CDR3 runs to 15 residues. Here the CDR3 DNA reads TGTGCCAGCAGTTACCCGGTGGGAAGCGGCACTGAAGCTTTCTTT. This gives the protein CASSYPVGSGTEAFF.

V is TRBV7-2 and J is TRBJ2-1; TRBD1 might be the D (7 bases). The CDR3 runs 15 residues. V lost 5 bases and J lost 10, with 21 bases in between. Germline V CDR1 and CDR2: SGHTA, FQGNSA. The CDR3 region has the DNA TGTGCCAGCAGCGGTAGGACAGGCTGGGGAGGAGAGCAGTTCTTC. Translated: CASSGRTGWGGEQFF.

The V call is TRBV18, the J call TRBJ1-1, with D maybe TRBD1 (6 bases). The CDR3 runs 16 residues. Trimming left V 3 bases short and J 3 bases short, with 17 bases between. The germline CDR1 and CDR2 sequences are KGHSH and LQKENI. The CDR3 loop is CASSPAQGSTDTEAFF. CDR3 nucleotide sequence: TGTGCCAGCTCACCGGCACAGGGTAGTACGGACACTGAAGCTTTCTTT. The full variable domain, rest sourced from reference TRBV18 and TRBJ1-1, is NAGVMQNPRHLVRRRGQEARLRCSPMKGHSHVYWYRQLPEEGLKFMVYLQKENIIDESGMPKERFSAEFPKEGPSILRIQQVVRGDSAAYFCASSPAQGSTDTEAFFGQGTRLTVV.

The chain links TRBV7-9 to TRBJ1-2; TRBD1 matches 10 bases. Unmatched junction bases numbered 6, after V lost 5 bases and J lost 3 bases. In germline, CDR1 is SEHNR, CDR2 FQNEAQ (reference sequence). This CDR3 comprises 15 residues. CDR3 residues: CASSPGQGVDYGYTF. The DNA of the CDR3 is TGTGCCAGCAGCCCCGGACAGGGGGTCGACTATGGCTACACCTTC.

The CDR3 region has the DNA TGTGCCAGCAGCTTGGGACAGTCTCGACCTGGGGAGCAGTACTTC. Its protein product is CASSLGQSRPGEQYF. The rearrangement joins TRBV5-4 to TRBJ2-7, with TRBD1 as a possible D gene (5 bases). The CDR3 totals 15 residues. V was cut by 0 bases and J by 7 bases, with 17 bases left in between. Germline values: CDR1 SGHNT, CDR2 YYREEE (reference sequence).

The chain links TRBV4-1 to TRBJ1-2; the match to TRBD1 covers 8 bases. The CDR3 extends over 15 amino acids. The germline V gene encodes CDR1 MGHRA and CDR2 YSYEKL. With V trimmed by 3 bases and J by 6 bases, 9 bases remained unmatched. CDR3 residues: CASSQTVLQGDGYTF. The CDR3 DNA follows: TGCGCCAGCAGCCAGACCGTGCTACAGGGGGATGGCTACACCTTC.

The chain employs TRBV6-5 and TRBJ2-7, with 8 bases identical to TRBD2. CDR1 is MNHEY, CDR2 SVGAGI, per germline. There are 14 residues in the CDR3. V lost 8 bases to trimming and J lost 7 bases; unmatched junction nucleotides: 13. Here the CDR3 reads CASFSPGLVGEQYF. CDR3 in DNA: TGTGCCAGCTTCTCCCCGGGACTAGTGGGTGAGCAGTACTTC.

The gene calls are TRBV9 and TRBJ1-2; D possibly corresponds to TRBD1 (5 bases). The CDR3 is 17 residues long. Germline values: CDR1 SGDLS, CDR2 YYNGEE. Trimming took off 0 bases at V and 0 bases at J, with 15 bases between the two ends. The chain's CDR3 is CASSVAVAGGANYGYTF. CDR3 DNA: TGTGCCAGCAGCGTAGCGGTGGCGGGGGGAGCTAACTATGGCTACACCTTC.

The V call is TRBV7-9, the J call TRBJ1-5; 7 bases line up with TRBD1. J gave up 8 bases and V 2 bases, and 9 bases lay outside the gene matches. CDR1 is SEHNR, CDR2 FQNEAQ, per germline (reference sequence). The CDR3 consists of 15 residues. DNA for the CDR3: TGTGCCAGCAGCTTACTGGGGACAGCTCGTGAGCCCCAGCATTTT. Protein: CASSLLGTAREPQHF.

This sequence joins TRBV28 and TRBJ1-5, with 9 nucleotides matching TRBD1. The CDR3 spans 15 residues. Germline CDR1 and CDR2: MDHEN and SYDVKM. After removal of 6 bases from V and 2 bases from J, the junction contained 5 bases not matched to a gene. The CDR3 loop is CASSRDRGGNQPQHF. CDR3 coding DNA: TGTGCCAGCAGCCGCGACAGGGGGGGCAATCAGCCCCAGCATTTT.

The chain recombines TRBV10-3 with TRBJ2-7, with 13 bases identical to TRBD2. The CDR3 consists of 15 residues. Per the germline V gene, CDR1 is ENHRY and CDR2 is SYGVKD. The V and J ends lost 4 bases and 6 bases, in that order; junction bases with no gene match: 6. CDR3 residues: CAISAGLAGSTEQYF. CDR3 bases: TGTGCCATCAGTGCGGGACTAGCGGGGTCGACCGAGCAGTACTTC.

The rearrangement joins TRBV7-8 to TRBJ1-6, with 8 bases identical to TRBD1. Unmatched junction bases numbered 6, after V lost 1 base and J lost 10 bases. Germline lookup yields CDR1 SGHVS and CDR2 FQNEAQ. The CDR3 runs to 15 residues. This CDR3 reads CASSLEGQDRSPLHF. CDR3 DNA: TGTGCCAGCAGCTTAGAGGGACAGGATAGGTCACCCCTCCACTTT. The full variable domain, completed using reference TRBV7-8 and TRBJ1-6, is GAGVSQSPRYKVAKRGQDVALRCDPISGHVSLFWYQQALGQGPEFLTYFQNEAQLDKSGLPSDRFFAERPEGSVSTLKIQRTQQEDSAVYLCASSLEGQDRSPLHFGNGTRLTVT.

The rearrangement links TRBV5-6 to TRBJ2-3; perhaps TRBD2 as D (5 bases). There are 14 residues in the CDR3. Trimming removed 3 bases from V and 4 bases from J, with 12 bases in between. Germline V gene lookup returns CDR1 SGHDT and CDR2 YYEEEE. CDR3 bases: TGTGCCAGCAGCTCCCAACCCGGGGCAGATACGCAGTATTTT. Amino acids: CASSSQPGADTQYF.

DNA for the CDR3: TGTGCCAGCAGCCAAGATCGTCTCCGCTACGAGCAGTACTTC. Its protein is CASSQDRLRYEQYF. The chain has TRBV4-2 and TRBJ2-7; the D is unclear. Per the germline V gene, CDR1 is LGHNA and CDR2 is YNFKEQ. The germline V and J ends were trimmed by 0 bases and 3 bases, with 9 bases remaining between them. CDR3 length equals 14 residues.

This chain joins TRBV7-6 and TRBJ2-5; D possibly corresponds to TRBD2 (5 bases). The germline CDR1 and CDR2 sequences are SGHVS and FNYEAQ. The CDR3 spans 13 residues. Trimming pared 5 bases from V and 2 bases from J, leaving 9 bases between. The CDR3 DNA reads TGTGCCAGCAGCCAGCTAGCTCAAGAGACCCAGTACTTC. Translating it yields CASSQLAQETQYF.

The table lists this clone with a count of one. The V call is TRBV5-1, the J call TRBJ1-1; weak D call: TRBD1 (6 bases). Germline CDR1 SGHRS, CDR2 YFSETQ. There are 13 residues in the CDR3. The V gene lost 3 bases and the J gene lost 8 bases, with 14 bases spanning the gap. The CDR3 DNA sequence: TGCGCCAGCAGCTCTTCCTACGGGACAGAAGCTTTCTTT. Translating it yields CASSSSYGTEAFF.

Only one count was recorded for this clone. The rearrangement uses TRBV7-2 and TRBJ1-5; perhaps TRBD1 as D (5 bases). Germline assignment: CDR1 SGHTA and CDR2 FQGNSA. The CDR3 has 15 amino acids. Trimming cost V 1 base and J 4 bases, with 11 bases left between them. The CDR3 protein is CASSLDRSENQPQHF. The CDR3 nucleotides are TGTGCCAGCAGCTTAGACAGGTCGGAAAATCAGCCCCAGCATTTT.

This clone came up a few times. The rearrangement uses TRBV7-6 and TRBJ2-1, with 9 nucleotides matching TRBD2. V was pared by 10 bases and J by 5 bases, with 9 bases of the junction left unmatched. There are 14 residues in the CDR3. Germline V CDR1 and CDR2: SGHVS, FNYEAQ. CDR3 amino acids: CATTAGGPNNEQFF. The CDR3 DNA reads TGTGCCACGACGGCGGGGGGGCCCAACAATGAGCAGTTCTTC.

The chain employs TRBV5-1 and TRBJ2-1; 7 positions match TRBD2. The CDR3 is made up of 14 amino acids. J was trimmed by 9 bases and V by 6 bases; bases with no gene match: 12. Germline V gives CDR1 SGHRS, CDR2 YFSETQ. This CDR3 is CASNPDLTGGEQFF. DNA for the CDR3: TGCGCCAGCAACCCGGACCTGACGGGGGGTGAGCAGTTCTTC.

This chain connects TRBV7-2 to TRBJ2-5, with D maybe TRBD1 (6 bases). CDR1 and CDR2 (germline): SGHTA, FQGNSA. V lost 5 bases and J 5 bases, leaving 21 bases between the germline ends. This CDR3 is built from 16 residues. The CDR3 loop reads CASSSYSGGETETQYF. Here the CDR3 DNA reads TGTGCCAGCAGCAGTTATAGTGGGGGCGAAACGGAGACCCAGTACTTC. Full variable domain (rest looked up from reference TRBV7-2 and TRBJ2-5): GAGVSQSPSNKVTEKGKDVELRCDPISGHTALYWYRQSLGQGLEFLIYFQGNSAPDKSGLPSDRFSAERTGGSVSTLTIQRTQQEDSAVYLCASSSYSGGETETQYFGPGTRLLVL.

The chain employs TRBV19 and TRBJ1-1; possibly TRBD1 for D (5 bases). Deletions cut 5 bases from V and 11 bases from J, with 15 bases between. CDR1 and CDR2 (germline): LNHDA, SQIVND (reference sequence). The CDR3 loop spans 12 amino acids. CDR3 coding DNA: TGTGCCAGTAGTGCCTCCACAGGTGTGGCTTTCTTT. This encodes CASSASTGVAFF.

The chain has TRBV6-5 and TRBJ1-6; no clear D. Trimming removed 6 bases from V and 8 bases from J, with 14 bases in between. Per germline, CDR1 MNHEY and CDR2 SVGAGI. The CDR3 totals 14 residues. CDR3 nucleotides: TGTGCCAGCAGCCCAAGACACCCCCATTCACCCCTCCACTTT. It encodes CASSPRHPHSPLHF.

The rearrangement links TRBV5-6 to TRBJ1-2, with D tentatively TRBD1 (6 bases). The CDR3 totals 15 residues. The V end lost 2 bases, the J end lost 2 bases, and 13 bases lay between the germline ends. Germline values: CDR1 SGHDT, CDR2 YYEEEE. CDR3 DNA: TGTGCCAGCAGCTTTGGGGACAAAACGAACTATGGCTACACCTTC. Encoded protein: CASSFGDKTNYGYTF.

The chain links TRBV6-5 to TRBJ2-5; 7 bases align to TRBD2. Looked up from germline, CDR1 is MNHEY and CDR2 is SVGAGI. The CDR3 length is 15 residues. With 7 bases clipped from V and 5 bases from J, the junction kept 13 bases outside the gene matches. The CDR3 nucleotides read TGTGCCAGCACCCCTTCCTGGCGGGGGACGGAGACCCAGTACTTC. This translates into CASTPSWRGTETQYF.

In regard to this clone: Other nucleotide sequences in the sample specify the same CDR3. V gene TRBV7-2 combines with J gene TRBJ1-1; maybe TRBD1 (6 bases). CDR1 and CDR2 from the germline V gene are SGHTA and FQGNSA. With 1 base removed from V and 1 base from J, the gap between germline ends came to 7 bases. This CDR3 has 14 amino acids. The CDR3 protein is CASSLGGQNTEAFF. CDR3 nucleotide sequence: TGTGCCAGCAGCTTAGGGGGACAGAACACTGAAGCTTTCTTT.

This chain connects TRBV5-1 to TRBJ1-1; no firm D call. V lost 3 bases to trimming and J lost 1 base, with 10 bases between them. The germline V gene encodes CDR1 SGHRS and CDR2 YFSETQ. CDR3 length: 14 amino acids. As DNA, the CDR3 is TGCGCCAGCAGCTCAGGACTGGGGAACACTGAAGCTTTCTTT. This translates into CASSSGLGNTEAFF. Full variable domain (remainder filled in from reference TRBV5-1 and TRBJ1-1): KAGVTQTPRYLIKTRGQQVTLSCSPISGHRSVSWYQQTPGQGLQFLFEYFSETQRNKGNFPGRFSGRQFSNSRSEMNVSTLELGDSALYLCASSSGLGNTEAFFGQGTRLTVV.

This clone was detected only a few times. This rearrangement joins TRBV2 to TRBJ1-1; 7 bases agree with TRBD1. CDR3 length: 14 amino acids. The germline V gene encodes CDR1 SNHLY and CDR2 FYNNEI. V lost 4 bases to trimming and J lost 1 base; unmatched junction nucleotides: 3. As DNA, the CDR3 is TGTGCCAGCAGTGGGACAGGAGGGAACACTGAAGCTTTCTTT. It specifies CASSGTGGNTEAFF.

The gene calls are TRBV6-1 and TRBJ2-7; D may be TRBD2 (6 bases). Between the trimmed V and J ends, which lost 6 bases and 3 bases, there was a span of 12 bases. In germline, CDR1 is MNHNS, CDR2 SASEGT. This CDR3 has 13 residues. CDR3 DNA sequence: TGTGCCAGCAGCAAGACGGGACTCTACGAGCAGTACTTC. This encodes CASSKTGLYEQYF.

Only a few counts were recorded for this clone. This chain connects TRBV5-1 to TRBJ2-1, with D perhaps matching TRBD1 (6 bases). From germline, CDR1 is SGHRS and CDR2 YFSETQ. The CDR3 runs to 16 residues. V lost 5 bases and J 3 bases, leaving 18 bases between the germline ends. The CDR3 spells CASSSEFPGHYNEQFF. CDR3 bases: TGCGCCAGCAGTTCCGAATTTCCGGGACACTACAATGAGCAGTTCTTC.